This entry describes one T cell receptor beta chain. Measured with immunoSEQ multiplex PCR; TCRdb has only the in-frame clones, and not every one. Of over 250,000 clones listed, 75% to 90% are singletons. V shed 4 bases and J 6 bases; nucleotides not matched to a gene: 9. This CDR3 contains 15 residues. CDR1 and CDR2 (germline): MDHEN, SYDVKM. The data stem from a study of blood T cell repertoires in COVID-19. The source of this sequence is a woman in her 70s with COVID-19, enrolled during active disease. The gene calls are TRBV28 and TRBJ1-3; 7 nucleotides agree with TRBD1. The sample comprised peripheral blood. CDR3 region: CASSSGRRGANTIYF. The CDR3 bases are TGTGCCAGCAGTTCCGGACGCAGGGGGGCAAACACCATATATTTT.